What follows are 10 T cell receptor beta chains derived from one specimen sequenced in a study of cytomegalovirus exposure and HLA in healthy donors. 60 Vbeta and 13 Jbeta primers were used in PCR. Sequenced by immunoSEQ multiplex PCR; TCRdb stores in-frame clones only, minus some. The data show some 71,000 clones, about 73% seen once. The sequencing input was PBMCs. The receptors derive from a woman in her forties or fifties in good health and CMV-seropositive.

The chain carries TRBV2 and TRBJ2-1, with 7 bases identical to TRBD1. The V segment lost 10 bases and the J segment 2 bases; nucleotides outside the gene matches: 11. The CDR3 has 15 residues. Looked up from germline, CDR1 is SNHLY and CDR2 is FYNNEI. The CDR3 sequence: CATSLRDSTYNEQFF. CDR3 nucleotides: TGTGCCACCTCGCTCAGGGACAGCACCTACAATGAGCAGTTCTTC.

The V call is TRBV18, the J call TRBJ2-2, with TRBD2 matching 9 bases. Germline values: CDR1 KGHSH, CDR2 LQKENI. This CDR3 has 16 residues. V lost 6 bases to trimming and J lost 5 bases; unmatched junction nucleotides: 10. The CDR3 DNA is TGTGCCAGCTCGCGCAGCCCTAGCGGGGTAACCGGGGAGCTGTTTTTT. Residues: CASSRSPSGVTGELFF.

The chain couples TRBV18 to TRBJ2-5, with 9 bases that match TRBD2. The germline V gene has CDR1 KGHSH and CDR2 LQKENI. There are 17 residues in the CDR3. V trimming: 3 bases; J trimming: 1 base; junction bases outside the gene matches: 9. The CDR3 nucleotides are TGTGCCAGCTCACCCAGCCTCTCGCGGGGGGGCCAAGAGACCCAGTACTTC. Its translation is CASSPSLSRGGQETQYF. Full variable domain (outside the CDR3, taken from reference TRBV18 and TRBJ2-5): NAGVMQNPRHLVRRRGQEARLRCSPMKGHSHVYWYRQLPEEGLKFMVYLQKENIIDESGMPKERFSAEFPKEGPSILRIQQVVRGDSAAYFCASSPSLSRGGQETQYFGPGTRLLVL.

The chain combines TRBV7-2 with TRBJ2-7; a possible D gene is TRBD1 (6 bases). CDR3 length: 13 amino acids. Trimming took 4 bases from V and 4 from J, leaving 11 bases between them. The germline CDR1 and CDR2 sequences are SGHTA and FQGNSA. The CDR3 here is CASSYGGRYEQYF. CDR3 in DNA: TGTGCCAGCAGCTATGGGGGCAGGTACGAGCAGTACTTC.

In its sample, this clone was seen a few times. This chain connects TRBV27 to TRBJ1-1; no definite D call. Germline V gives CDR1 MNHEY, CDR2 SMNVEV (reference sequence). The CDR3 spans 16 residues. V lost 0 bases, J lost 0 bases, and 11 bases lay in between. In DNA form, the CDR3 reads TGTGCCAGCAGTTTATCGGTAACAGCCATGAACACTGAAGCTTTCTTT. Its protein product is CASSLSVTAMNTEAFF.

The chain recombines TRBV5-1 with TRBJ1-2, with D perhaps matching TRBD1 (6 bases). CDR1 is SGHRS and CDR2 is YFSETQ in the germline V gene. The CDR3 extends over 17 amino acids. V was trimmed by 4 bases and J by 2 bases, leaving 21 bases between them. CDR3: CASSPRLRIQGNYGYTF. The CDR3 coding sequence is TGCGCCAGCAGCCCCCGCCTCCGTATACAGGGAAACTATGGCTACACCTTC.

The V call is TRBV11-2, the J call TRBJ1-1; 8 bases agree with TRBD1. V lost 5 bases to trimming and J lost 5 bases; unmatched junction nucleotides: 7. CDR3 length equals 14 residues. Germline values: CDR1 SGHAT, CDR2 FQNNGV. CDR3 region: CASSPDRVGTEAFF. The DNA of the CDR3 is TGTGCCAGCAGCCCGGACAGGGTTGGGACTGAAGCTTTCTTT.

This chain joins TRBV6-1 and TRBJ1-2, with TRBD1 matching over 8 bases. The J segment lost 8 bases and the V segment lost 4 bases, leaving 6 bases of the junction unmatched. Germline loops: CDR1 MNHNS, CDR2 SASEGT. The CDR3 consists of 13 residues. The CDR3 bases are TGTGCCAGCAGTGGGGACAGGAGCTTAGGCTACACCTTC. This gives the protein CASSGDRSLGYTF.

The chain employs TRBV29-1 and TRBJ2-7; weak D call: TRBD1 (5 bases). Germline assignment: CDR1 SQVTM and CDR2 ANQGSEA. Trimming removed 5 bases at V and 0 bases at J, with 11 bases between. This CDR3 has 13 residues. DNA of the CDR3: TGCAGCGTTACCAGGGATCCCTCCTACGAGCAGTACTTC. The encoded protein is CSVTRDPSYEQYF.

The genes are TRBV10-3 and TRBJ1-2; D unresolved. Trimming shortened V by 0 bases and J by 2 bases, and 7 bases separated the two germline ends. The germline V gene encodes CDR1 ENHRY and CDR2 SYGVKD. The CDR3 is made up of 14 amino acids. The CDR3 DNA sequence: TGTGCCATCAGTGAGTCTGCAGAAAACTATGGCTACACCTTC. Translation gives CAISESAENYGYTF.